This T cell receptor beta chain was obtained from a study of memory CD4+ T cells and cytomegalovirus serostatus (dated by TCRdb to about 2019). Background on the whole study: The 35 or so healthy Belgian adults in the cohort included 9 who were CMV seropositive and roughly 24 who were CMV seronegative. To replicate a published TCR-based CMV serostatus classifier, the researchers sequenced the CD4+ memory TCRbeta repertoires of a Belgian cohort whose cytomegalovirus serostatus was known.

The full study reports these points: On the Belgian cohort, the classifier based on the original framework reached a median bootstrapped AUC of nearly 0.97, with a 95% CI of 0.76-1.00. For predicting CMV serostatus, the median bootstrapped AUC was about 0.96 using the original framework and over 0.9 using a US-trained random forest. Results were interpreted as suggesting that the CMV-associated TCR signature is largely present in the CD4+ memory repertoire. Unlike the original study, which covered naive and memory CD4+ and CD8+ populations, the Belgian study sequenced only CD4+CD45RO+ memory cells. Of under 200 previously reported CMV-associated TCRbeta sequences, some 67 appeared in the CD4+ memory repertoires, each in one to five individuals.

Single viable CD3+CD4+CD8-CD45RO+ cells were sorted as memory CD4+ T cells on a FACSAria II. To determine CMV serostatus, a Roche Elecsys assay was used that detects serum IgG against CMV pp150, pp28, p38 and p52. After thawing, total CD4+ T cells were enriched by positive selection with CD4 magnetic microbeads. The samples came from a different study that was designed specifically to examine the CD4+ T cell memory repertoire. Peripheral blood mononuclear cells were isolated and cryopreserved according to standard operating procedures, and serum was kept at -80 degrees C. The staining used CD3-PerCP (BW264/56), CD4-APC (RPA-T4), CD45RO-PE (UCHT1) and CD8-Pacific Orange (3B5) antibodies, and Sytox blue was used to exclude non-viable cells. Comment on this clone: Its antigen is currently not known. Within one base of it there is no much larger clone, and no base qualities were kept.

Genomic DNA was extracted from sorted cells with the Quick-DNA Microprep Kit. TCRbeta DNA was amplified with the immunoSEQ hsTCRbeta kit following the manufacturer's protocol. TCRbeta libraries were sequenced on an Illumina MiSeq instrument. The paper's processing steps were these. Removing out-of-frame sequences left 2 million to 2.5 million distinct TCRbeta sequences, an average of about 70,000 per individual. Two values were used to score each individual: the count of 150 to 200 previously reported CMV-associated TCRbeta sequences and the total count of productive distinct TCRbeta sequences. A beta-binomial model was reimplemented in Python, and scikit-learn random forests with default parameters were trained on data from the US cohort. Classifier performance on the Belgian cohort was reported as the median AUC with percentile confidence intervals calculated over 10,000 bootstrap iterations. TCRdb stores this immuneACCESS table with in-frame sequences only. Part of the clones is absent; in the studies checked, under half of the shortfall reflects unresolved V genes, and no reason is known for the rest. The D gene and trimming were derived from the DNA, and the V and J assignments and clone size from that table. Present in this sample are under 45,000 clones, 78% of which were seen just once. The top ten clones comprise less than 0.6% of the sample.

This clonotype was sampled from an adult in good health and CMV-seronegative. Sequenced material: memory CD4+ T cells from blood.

This receptor has the CDR3 CASMGGGGRGVNIQYF. The DNA sequence is TGTGCCAGTATGGGGGGCGGTGGAAGAGGGGTAAACATTCAGTACTTC. Here the chain combines TRBV19 and TRBJ2-4; the D match is possibly TRBD1 or TRBD2, with 6 bases aligned in each. Between the V and J ends, shortened by 7 bases and 6 bases respectively, the junction contains 22 bases. There are 16 amino acids in the CDR3, from cysteine to phenylalanine inclusive. Solely the CDR3 DNA is kept, with 48 bases framed from the first base. The germline V gene (reference sequence) specifies LNHDA as CDR1 and SQIVND as CDR2.